This T cell receptor beta chain derives from a study of T cells in Graves' hyperthyroidism and ophthalmopathy. Looking at the study overall: Peripheral blood was taken when the disease was first diagnosed, before any treatment began. Study-level findings and limits: Researchers report that a 13 V-J model separated ophthalmopathy from stable hyperthyroidism. Most thyroid clonotypes that were expanded above 0.001 also turned up in blood.

The study based diagnoses on clinical symptoms, serum thyroxine and TRAb, thyroid ultrasound and orbital computed tomography. There are many counts of this clonotype. No antigen is known for it. V lost 0 bases and J lost 1, with 7 bases in between. From germline, CDR1 is SGHRS and CDR2 YFSETQ. This CDR3 spans 14 amino acids. Amplified TCR beta CDR3 regions derived from RNA transcripts. The study used the HTBI primer set for a first-round RT-PCR of the TCR CDR3. TCRdb reanalysed the multiplex PCR reads using MiXCR and keeps one entry per CDR3 protein. Of over 250,000 distinct CDR3 sequences in the sample, about an eighth were seen once.

The sample taken for sequencing was blood. The V and J genes are TRBV5-1 and TRBJ1-2; D gene uncertain. The receptor's source is a woman in her 40s with Graves' ophthalmopathy. The CDR3 nucleotides read TGCGCCAGCAGCTTGGCGGCGGGTAACTATGGCTACACCTTC. This sequence encodes CASSLAAGNYGYTF.